A selection of T cell receptor beta chains follows, all from one sample in a study of blood T cell repertoires in COVID-19. The assay was immunoSEQ multiplex PCR, and TCRdb's table has in-frame clones only and misses some. The sample lists under 110,000 clones, less than 85% occurring once. The sample taken for sequencing was peripheral blood. The receptors here all came from a woman in her seventies with active or convalescent COVID-19. Each CDR3 is given with its conserved first and last residue. The order of the fields is clone size, V gene, D gene, J gene, CDR3 length, CDR3 protein, CDR3 DNA. D genes are given only for firm matches. Rows give clone size only sometimes, using once, few, many, or a class for an expanded clone.

>-|TRBV20-1|-|TRBJ2-3|13
CSASGAIGDTQYF
TGCAGTGCTAGTGGGGCTATCGGAGATACGCAGTATTTT
>-|TRBV7-2|TRBD2|TRBJ2-1|16
CASSLGPPRGGDEQFF
TGTGCCAGCAGCTTAGGCCCCCCTCGGGGGGGTGATGAGCAGTTCTTC
>-|TRBV2|TRBD2|TRBJ2-2|16
CASRSLSGGNTGELFF
TGTGCCAGCAGGAGCCTTAGCGGGGGTAACACCGGGGAGCTGTTTTTT
>-|TRBV19|-|TRBJ2-2|14
CASSMAGNTGELFF
TGTGCCAGTAGTATGGCAGGGAACACCGGGGAGCTGTTTTTT
>once|TRBV19|TRBD1|TRBJ1-4|17
CASSIRARGLPNEKLFF
TGTGCCAGTAGTATTCGAGCCAGGGGGCTTCCTAATGAAAAACTGTTTTTT
>-|TRBV2|-|TRBJ2-1|15
CASSPDLSSYNEQFF
TGTGCCAGCAGTCCCGACTTGAGCTCCTACAATGAGCAGTTCTTC
>few|TRBV5-1|TRBD1|TRBJ1-4|14
CASSPTGVNEKLFF
TGCGCCAGCAGCCCGACAGGGGTAAATGAAAAACTGTTTTTT
>-|TRBV29-1|-|TRBJ2-2|13
CSVAGLITGELFF
TGCAGCGTTGCAGGACTAATAACCGGGGAGCTGTTTTTT
>-|TRBV5-1|TRBD1|TRBJ2-1|15
CASSSPGQGWNEQFF
TGCGCCAGCAGCTCTCCGGGACAGGGATGGAATGAGCAGTTCTTC
>-|TRBV11-2|-|TRBJ2-5|15
CASSLGGGLQETQYF
TGTGCCAGCAGCTTAGGGGGAGGTCTCCAAGAGACCCAGTACTTC
>-|TRBV2|TRBD2|TRBJ2-3|19
CASSAGTSGGESSTDTQYF
TGTGCCAGCAGTGCCGGGACTAGCGGGGGGGAGTCTAGCACAGATACGCAGTATTTT
>-|TRBV3-1/TRBV3-2|TRBD1|TRBJ1-6|12
CASSQRQGPLHF
TGTGCCAGCAGCCAACGACAGGGACCCCTCCACTTT
>-|TRBV7-9|TRBD1|TRBJ1-6|15
CASSPRQGYNSPLHF
TGTGCCAGCAGCCCAAGACAGGGGTATAATTCACCCCTCCACTTT
>-|TRBV6-5|-|TRBJ2-7|15
CASTLGQSGSYEQYF
TGTGCCAGCACCCTCGGACAGTCGGGGTCCTACGAGCAGTACTTC
>-|TRBV7-2|TRBD1|TRBJ2-1|15
CASSLGQGAHNEQFF
TGTGCCAGCAGCTTGGGACAGGGGGCGCACAATGAGCAGTTCTTC
>-|TRBV6-5|-|TRBJ2-7|14
CASSYLGAADEQYF
TGTGCCAGCAGTTACTTGGGGGCTGCGGACGAGCAGTACTTC
>once|TRBV28|-|TRBJ2-3|15
CASAPIGRGEDTQYF
TGTGCCAGCGCCCCGATAGGCAGGGGAGAGGATACGCAGTATTTT